The 18 T cell receptor beta chains presented below share a single source sample, sequenced in a study of beta chain features in type 1 diabetes. Investigators reverse transcribed all isolated RNA, so they sequenced expressed TCRB transcripts. Sequenced by immunoSEQ multiplex PCR; TCRdb stores in-frame clones only, minus some. This sample carries 400,000 to 550,000 clones, about an eighth of them seen once, and the ten largest clones take more than 0.045%. Source material: naive CD4+ T cells from blood. These receptors were taken from a woman between 18 and 29 years old in good health.

The chain uses TRBV27 and TRBJ1-2; no firm D call. The CDR3 contains 13 residues. The V gene's germline CDR1 is MNHEY and CDR2 SMNVEV (reference sequence). V gave up 8 bases and J gave up 4 bases, with 14 bases separating them. The CDR3 protein is CASRRADSYGYTF. DNA for the CDR3: TGTGCCAGCCGGAGGGCAGACTCCTATGGCTACACCTTC.

This clone was detected many times. The chain couples TRBV13 to TRBJ2-7; TRBD2 might be the D (6 bases). V lost 6 bases to trimming and J lost 7 bases, with 13 bases between them. Germline CDR1 reads PRHDT; CDR2 reads FYEKMQ (reference sequence). The CDR3 is made up of 12 amino acids. The CDR3 region is CASSLRGSEQYV. For the CDR3, the DNA is TGTGCCAGCAGTCTCCGGGGGAGTGAGCAGTACGTC.

The sample holds a few counts of this clone. This sequence joins TRBV28 and TRBJ2-7; D gene ambiguous. Trimming removed 7 bases from V and 4 bases from J, with 23 bases in between. The CDR3 consists of 16 residues. Per germline, CDR1 MDHEN and CDR2 SYDVKM. The CDR3 loop is CASTLAREGRFYEQYV. The CDR3 DNA sequence: TGTGCCAGCACCCTGGCTAGGGAAGGTCGGTTTTACGAGCAGTACGTC.

There are a few counts of this clone. The chain links TRBV7-9 to TRBJ2-1; TRBD2 matches at 10 bases. CDR3 length: 14 residues. Looked up from germline, CDR1 is SEHNR and CDR2 is FQNEAQ (reference sequence). The ends lost 1 base at V and 15 bases at J; junction bases unmatched: 9. CDR3 DNA: TGTGCCAGCAGCTTAGGGACTAGCGGTGGTTGGAGGTTCTTC. This sequence encodes CASSLGTSGGWRFF.

This clone was observed a few times. The chain couples TRBV5-1 to TRBJ2-5, with 9 nucleotides matching TRBD1. Losses at the gene ends were 4 bases for V and 4 bases for J; bases not matched to a gene: 5. Germline V gene sequence: CDR1 SGHRS, CDR2 YFSETQ. The CDR3 spans 14 residues. DNA for the CDR3: TGCGCCAGCAGCCCCCGGGACAGGGCAGAGACCCAGTACTTC. The encoded protein is CASSPRDRAETQYF.

This clone was detected only a few times. The CDR3 DNA sequence: TGTGCCAGCAGGGGAGGGGGCCTTGAGGGGCAGTACGTC. Its protein product is CASRGGGLEGQYV. The V gene is TRBV28, the J gene TRBJ2-7; the D gene could be TRBD1 or TRBD2 (7 bases each). Germline CDR1 MDHEN, CDR2 SYDVKM. The ends were cut back, 6 bases at V and 9 bases at J, with 18 bases in the middle. This CDR3 has 13 residues.

This chain connects TRBV4-3 to TRBJ1-1; a possible D gene is TRBD1 (5 bases). Trimming cost V 4 bases and J 4 bases, with 13 bases left between them. Germline assignment: CDR1 LGHNA and CDR2 YSLEER. The CDR3 runs 14 residues. The CDR3 reads CASSRRDVGTEAFF. DNA of the CDR3: TGCGCCAGCAGCCGTCGGGACGTGGGCACTGAAGCTTTCTTT.

The sample holds a few counts of this clone. This chain connects TRBV27 to TRBJ2-6; 9 bases match TRBD1. Germline CDR1 is MNHEY and CDR2 is SMNVEV (reference sequence). The CDR3 runs to 17 residues. J was trimmed by 1 base and V by 7 bases; bases with no gene match: 8. The CDR3 spells CASTPGQGLSGANVLTF. The CDR3 DNA sequence: TGTGCCAGCACCCCGGGACAGGGCCTTTCTGGGGCCAACGTCCTGACTTTC.

This rearrangement joins TRBV29-1 to TRBJ2-1, with a tentative D call TRBD1 (6 bases). CDR3 length equals 13 residues. Deletions cut 7 bases from V and 12 bases from J, with 22 bases between. CDR1 is SQVTM and CDR2 is ANQGSEA in the germline V gene. The CDR3 DNA reads as TGCAGCGCTGGACACCACCCGAAAGGGGGGCAGTTCTTC. Residues: CSAGHHPKGGQFF.

The rearrangement links TRBV7-6 to TRBJ2-1, with 12 bases identical to TRBD2. There are 20 residues in the CDR3. The V and J ends lost 3 bases and 4 bases, in that order; junction bases with no gene match: 16. Germline loops: CDR1 SGHVS, CDR2 FNYEAQ. As DNA, the CDR3 is TGTGCCAGCAGCTTGGGGATCGGGAGACTAGCGGGGGTGGTTTACAATGAGCAGTTCTTC. Its protein product is CASSLGIGRLAGVVYNEQFF.

The chain uses TRBV5-1 and TRBJ2-6; D unclear. With 3 bases removed from V and 3 bases from J, the gap between germline ends came to 10 bases. Germline CDR1 and CDR2: SGHRS and YFSETQ. This CDR3 comprises 15 residues. CDR3 amino acids: CASSSAALGANVLTF. As DNA, the CDR3 is TGCGCCAGCAGCTCGGCGGCGCTTGGGGCCAACGTCCTGACTTTC.

V is TRBV15 and J is TRBJ1-5, with D perhaps TRBD1 (5 bases). The CDR3 loop spans 13 amino acids. The germline V gene has CDR1 LNHNV and CDR2 YYDKDF (reference sequence). V lost 4 bases and J 7 bases, leaving 11 bases between the germline ends. The CDR3 DNA reads as TGTGCCACCAGCATGGGGGTAGAACAGCCCCAGCATTTT. Encoded protein: CATSMGVEQPQHF.

The V and J genes are TRBV10-3 and TRBJ2-7, with D possibly being TRBD1 (6 bases). The germline gives CDR1 ENHRY, CDR2 SYGVKD. The V gene lost 5 bases and the J gene lost 5 bases, with 19 bases spanning the gap. The CDR3 length is 15 residues. The CDR3, as DNA: TGTGCCATCAGTTCTGGGCAGGGGCCTTCGAACGAGCAGTACGTC. Its translation: CAISSGQGPSNEQYV.

This clone was picked up a small number of times. The chain joins TRBV27 to TRBJ2-1; the D gene is possibly TRBD2 (6 bases). Trimming left V 2 bases short and J 6 bases short, with 14 bases between. The CDR3 contains 15 residues. Germline V gives CDR1 MNHEY, CDR2 SMNVEV (reference sequence). The CDR3 sequence is CASSLTSRLPNEQFF. In DNA, the CDR3 is TGTGCCAGCAGTTTAACTAGCCGTCTGCCCAATGAGCAGTTCTTC.

The CDR3 region has the DNA TGTGCCAGCAGTTCCATTGGACTAGCTGTGATTACCTATGAGCAGTTCTTC. This encodes CASSSIGLAVITYEQFF. This chain uses TRBV28 with TRBJ2-1; 8 positions agree with TRBD2. V lost 4 bases to trimming and J lost 8 bases; unmatched junction nucleotides: 16. The CDR3 length is 17 residues. The germline gives CDR1 MDHEN, CDR2 SYDVKM. Drawing the rest from reference TRBV28 and TRBJ2-1, the complete variable domain is DVKVTQSSRYLVKRTGEKVFLECVQDMDHENMFWYRQDPGLGLRLIYFSYDVKMKEKGDIPEGYSVSREKKERFSLILESASTNQTSMYLCASSSIGLAVITYEQFFGPGTRLTVL.

The V and J genes are TRBV18 and TRBJ2-1; no definite D call. The V gene lost 3 bases and the J gene lost 2 bases, with 11 bases spanning the gap. CDR3 length: 15 residues. Germline CDR1 reads KGHSH; CDR2 reads LQKENI. DNA of the CDR3: TGTGCCAGCTCACCGGACGGGTTCGCCTACAATGAGCAGTTCTTC. This translates into CASSPDGFAYNEQFF. The full variable domain, in which reference TRBV18 and TRBJ2-1 provide the parts outside the CDR3, is NAGVMQNPRHLVRRRGQEARLRCSPMKGHSHVYWYRQLPEEGLKFMVYLQKENIIDESGMPKERFSAEFPKEGPSILRIQQVVRGDSAAYFCASSPDGFAYNEQFFGPGTRLTVL.

This clone was seen a handful of times. V gene TRBV4-2 combines with J gene TRBJ1-4, with D hard to call. From germline, CDR1 is LGHNA and CDR2 YNFKEQ. Trimming stripped 2 bases from V and 12 bases from J, with 10 bases between. This CDR3 is built from 12 residues. CDR3 DNA sequence: TGTGCCAGCAGCCAACCTTATAACGAACTGTTTTTT. Amino acids: CASSQPYNELFF.

The chain couples TRBV7-9 to TRBJ2-4; 16 positions agree with TRBD2. The CDR3 consists of 15 residues. CDR1 is SEHNR and CDR2 is FQNEAQ in the germline V gene (reference sequence). Trimming cost V 5 bases and J 7 bases; bases outside gene matches: 2. The CDR3: CASSTGLAGGNIQYF. CDR3 nucleotide sequence: TGTGCCAGCAGCACGGGACTAGCGGGAGGGAACATTCAGTACTTC.